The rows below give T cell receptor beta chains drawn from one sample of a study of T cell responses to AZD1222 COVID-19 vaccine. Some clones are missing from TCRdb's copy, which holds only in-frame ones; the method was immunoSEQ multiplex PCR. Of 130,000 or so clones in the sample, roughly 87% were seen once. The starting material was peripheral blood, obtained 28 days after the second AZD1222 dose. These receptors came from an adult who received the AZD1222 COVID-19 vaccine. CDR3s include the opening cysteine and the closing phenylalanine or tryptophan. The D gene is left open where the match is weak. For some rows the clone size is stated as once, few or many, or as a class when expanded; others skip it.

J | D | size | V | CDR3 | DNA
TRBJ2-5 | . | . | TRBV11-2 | CASSLGLSETQYF | TGTGCCAGCAGCTTAGGATTATCGGAGACCCAGTACTTC
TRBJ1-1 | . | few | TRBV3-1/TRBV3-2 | CASSQGTEAFF | TGTGCCAGCAGCCAGGGCACTGAAGCTTTCTTT
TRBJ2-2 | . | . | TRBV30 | CAWSVTGELFF | TGTGCCTGGAGTGTCACCGGGGAGCTGTTTTTT
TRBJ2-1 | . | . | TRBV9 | CASSVTTSYNEQFF | TGTGCCAGCAGCGTAACGACTAGCTACAATGAGCAGTTCTTC
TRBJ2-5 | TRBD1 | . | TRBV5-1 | CASSLGTGDSETQYF | TGCGCCAGCAGCTTGGGGACAGGGGATTCAGAGACCCAGTACTTC
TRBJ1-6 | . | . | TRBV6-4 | CASSPGTHNSPLHF | TGTGCCAGCAGTCCCGGGACACATAATTCACCCCTCCACTTT
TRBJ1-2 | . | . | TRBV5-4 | CASSLGANYGYTF | TGTGCCAGCAGCTTGGGGGCTAACTATGGCTACACCTTC
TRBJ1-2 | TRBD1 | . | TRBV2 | CASGTASNYGYTF | TGTGCCAGTGGGACAGCGTCTAACTATGGCTACACCTTC
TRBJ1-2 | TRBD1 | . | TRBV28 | CASSLSGQGVDYGYTF | TGTGCCAGCAGTTTATCCGGACAGGGGGTCGACTATGGCTACACCTTC
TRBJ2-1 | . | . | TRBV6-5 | CASSYGHSSYNEQFF | TGTGCCAGCAGTTACGGCCATAGCTCCTACAATGAGCAGTTCTTC
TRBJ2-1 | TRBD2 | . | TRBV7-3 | CASSPRWGAGGWSSYNEQFF | TGTGCCAGCAGCCCCCGTTGGGGAGCGGGGGGGTGGAGCTCCTACAATGAGCAGTTCTTC
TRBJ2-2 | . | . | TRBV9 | CASSHIQGAGDTGELFF | TGTGCCAGCAGCCACATTCAGGGGGCGGGAGACACCGGGGAGCTGTTTTTT
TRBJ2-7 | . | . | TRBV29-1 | CSVGALWGEQYF | TGCAGCGTTGGGGCCCTCTGGGGCGAGCAGTACTTC
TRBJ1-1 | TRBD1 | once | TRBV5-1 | CASSPGQGSENTEAFF | TGCGCCAGCAGCCCGGGACAGGGTAGTGAGAACACTGAAGCTTTCTTT
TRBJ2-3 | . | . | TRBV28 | CASSPGHPTDTQYF | TGTGCCAGCAGCCCGGGGCATCCCACAGATACGCAGTATTTT
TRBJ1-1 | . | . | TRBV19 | CASRWGSRANTEAFF | TGTGCCAGTAGATGGGGATCGCGGGCGAACACTGAAGCTTTCTTT
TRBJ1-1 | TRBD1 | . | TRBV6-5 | CASSTGTGMNTEAFF | TGTGCCAGCAGCACCGGGACAGGGATGAACACTGAAGCTTTCTTT
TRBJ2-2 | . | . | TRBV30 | CAWSVVVNTGELFF | TGTGCCTGGAGTGTAGTCGTTAACACCGGGGAGCTGTTTTTT
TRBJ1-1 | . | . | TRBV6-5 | CASRRGTEAFF | TGTGCCAGCAGGAGGGGGACCGAAGCTTTCTTT
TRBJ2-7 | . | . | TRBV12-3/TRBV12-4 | CASSSRGSYEQYF | TGTGCCAGCAGTTCCAGGGGATCCTACGAGCAGTACTTC
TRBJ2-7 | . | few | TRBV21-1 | CASTPYRGEQYF | TGTGCCAGCACCCCATATCGGGGCGAGCAGTACTTC
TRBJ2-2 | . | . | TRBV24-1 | CATSDLYNTGELFF | TGTGCCACCAGTGATTTGTATAACACCGGGGAGCTGTTTTTT
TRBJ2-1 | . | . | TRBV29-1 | CSVGQYRATYNEQFF | TGCAGCGTTGGACAGTACAGGGCCACCTACAATGAGCAGTTCTTC